Described below is a single T cell receptor (beta chain) sequence and its context. Its antigen is not identified. The CDR3 is made up of 18 amino acids. Germline CDR1 LGHDT, CDR2 YNNKEL (reference sequence). Trimming took 4 bases from V and 3 from J, leaving 21 bases between them. TCRdb's table, derived via immunoSEQ multiplex PCR, lists solely in-frame clones and lacks some. The sample records about 150,000 clones, around 94% being singletons. The sample comes from a study of T cell responses to AZD1222 COVID-19 vaccine. Whole-study context: Analysis merged second doses at about 4 or about 12 weeks. Study-wide points: Once two AZD1222 doses were given, Spike-specific TCR breadth and depth went up. Reportedly, close to half of spike-specific TCRs are directed against unmutated variant regions.

The source of this sequence is an adult in good health. The specimen comprised peripheral blood, sampled on day 0 of AZD1222 vaccination. The chain joins TRBV3-1 (or the pseudogene TRBV3-2) to TRBJ1-4, with a possible D match to TRBD1 (6 bases). The CDR3 DNA sequence: TGTGCCAGCAGCCTGATATTGACCGGGGGCCTTCCTAATGAAAAACTGTTTTTT. Translated: CASSLILTGGLPNEKLFF.